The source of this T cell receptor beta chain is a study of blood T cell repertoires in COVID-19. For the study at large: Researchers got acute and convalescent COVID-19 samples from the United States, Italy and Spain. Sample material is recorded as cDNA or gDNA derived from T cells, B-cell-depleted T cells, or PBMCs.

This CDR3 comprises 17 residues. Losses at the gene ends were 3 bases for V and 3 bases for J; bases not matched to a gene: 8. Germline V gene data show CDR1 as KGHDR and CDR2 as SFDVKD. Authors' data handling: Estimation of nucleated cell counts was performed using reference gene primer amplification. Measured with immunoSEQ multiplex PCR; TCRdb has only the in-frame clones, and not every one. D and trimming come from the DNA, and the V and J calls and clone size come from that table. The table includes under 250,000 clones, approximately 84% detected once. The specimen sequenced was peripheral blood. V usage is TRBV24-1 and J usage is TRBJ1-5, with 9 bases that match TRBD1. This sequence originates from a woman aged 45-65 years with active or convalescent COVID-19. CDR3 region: CATSDASGTGLNQPQHF. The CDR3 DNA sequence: TGTGCCACCAGTGATGCCTCCGGGACAGGGCTCAATCAGCCCCAGCATTTT.